This TCR beta chain was found in a study of T cells after yellow fever vaccination. Study summary: Researchers used SMART-Seq v4 Ultra Low Input to prepare fractions that had low cell numbers. Findings and limits, study-wide: Boosting was followed by the reappearance of most primary-vaccination clones (around 95% CD4, roughly 90% CD8).

With regard to this clonotype: As yet, its antigen is unknown.

This CDR3 has 12 residues. The germline gives CDR1 ENHRY, CDR2 SYGVKD. Deletions cut 11 bases from V and 7 bases from J, with 15 bases between. MiXCR was run by TCRdb on the 5' RACE reads, yielding one entry per CDR3 protein. The table includes 300,000 or so distinct CDR3 sequences, roughly 6.8% detected once. The chain links TRBV10-3 to TRBJ2-1; TRBD2 is a possible D gene (6 bases). The sequence came from a man aged 18 to 30 who received the YFV17D yellow fever vaccine. The specimen comprised PBMCs, sampled roughly 46 days after the first yellow fever vaccination. This CDR3 reads CASGGEGNEQFF. CDR3 DNA: TGTGCCTCCGGGGGAGAGGGGAATGAGCAGTTCTTC.